This T cell receptor beta chain was recovered during a study of early T cells in non-severe SARS-CoV-2 infection. Study as a whole: Unsorted whole blood bulk RNA was sequenced, with unpaired chains.

The study, taken as a whole, reports: Clonotype matching in VDJdb favored anti-spike CD8 responses and did not capture private and CD4 specificities.

Unique molecular identifiers (one per individual cDNA molecule) were attached. TCRdb analysed the 5' RACE reads with MiXCR anew, one entry per CDR3 protein. In the table there are 55,000 to 75,000 distinct CDR3 sequences, 8% to 10% of which are singletons. This clonotype was counted ten times or more. Its cognate antigen is unknown. This CDR3 is built from 14 residues. V was pared by 1 base and J by 6 bases, with 9 bases between. Germline V CDR1 and CDR2: SGHDN, FVKESK. Sample: whole blood. The clonotype was recovered from an adult who was a healthcare worker with PCR-confirmed SARS-CoV-2 infection or an uninfected control (not recorded which). J is TRBJ2-2 and V is TRBV14; the D is unclear. This CDR3 is CASSQVARPGELFF. DNA for the CDR3: TGTGCCAGCAGCCAAGTCGCTCGTCCCGGGGAGCTGTTTTTT.